This TCR beta chain was captured by sequencing in a study of T cell repertoires in cytomegalovirus infection. Background on the study: Recently identified HLA-C-restricted CMV epitopes were among the peptides used. Findings of the study overall: Cumulative public TCR beta family frequency identified CMV carriers with the relevant HLA.

On this clonotype: The target antigen is unknown. The junction departs from germline at one end; a sequencing error may be responsible.

TCRdb used MiXCR to reprocess the reads, holding one entry per CDR3 protein. The table lists around 770,000 distinct CDR3 sequences, roughly 28% of them singletons. Germline-derived CDR1 and CDR2 are SEHNR and FQNEAQ (reference sequence). CDR3 length: 14 residues. The chain links TRBV7-9 to TRBJ2-5, with D possibly matching TRBD1 (6 bases). The sample here was cultured CD8+ T cells from PBMCs, taken from culture after CMV antigen stimulation. This TCR was recovered from a human donor in good health (CMV status not recorded). Some clones in this sample may be carry-over from other donors' samples. CDR3 residues: CVSSYPRQEETQYF. CDR3 nucleotide sequence: TGTGTCAGCAGCTACCCTCGACAGGAAGAGACCCAGTACTTC.